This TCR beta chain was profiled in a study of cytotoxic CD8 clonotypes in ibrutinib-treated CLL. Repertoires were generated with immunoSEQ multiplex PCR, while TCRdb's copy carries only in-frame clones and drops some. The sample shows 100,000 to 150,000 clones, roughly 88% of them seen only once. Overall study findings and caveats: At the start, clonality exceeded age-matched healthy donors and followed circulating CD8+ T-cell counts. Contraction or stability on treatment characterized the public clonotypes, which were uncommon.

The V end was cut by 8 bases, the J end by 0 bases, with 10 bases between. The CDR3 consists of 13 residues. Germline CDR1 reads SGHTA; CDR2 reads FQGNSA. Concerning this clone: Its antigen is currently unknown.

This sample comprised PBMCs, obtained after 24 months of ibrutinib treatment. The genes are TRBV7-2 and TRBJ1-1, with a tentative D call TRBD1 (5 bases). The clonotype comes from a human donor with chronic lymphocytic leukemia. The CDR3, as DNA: TGTGCCAGCGTCGAACAGGTGAACACTGAAGCTTTCTTT. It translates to CASVEQVNTEAFF. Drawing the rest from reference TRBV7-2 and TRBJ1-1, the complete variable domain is GAGVSQSPSNKVTEKGKDVELRCDPISGHTALYWYRQSLGQGLEFLIYFQGNSAPDKSGLPSDRFSAERTGGSVSTLTIQRTQQEDSAVYLCASVEQVNTEAFFGQGTRLTVV.